This T cell receptor (beta chain) is drawn from a study of OX40 agonist ivuxolimab in advanced cancers. Using immunoSEQ multiplex PCR, the repertoire was profiled, and TCRdb retains in-frame clones only, with some absent. The table shows 66,000 or so clones, with around 81% occurring only once. Sequences were derived from CD4+ or CD8+ T cells sorted from blood, sampled in a trial of the OX40 agonist ivuxolimab. The receptor was isolated from an adult with an advanced solid tumor such as melanoma, head and neck, liver or kidney cancer.

This CDR3 reads CASTRGGTTDGQYF. CDR3 bases: TGTGCCAGCACCCGAGGGGGGACCACGGACGGGCAGTACTTC. The chain couples TRBV7-2 to TRBJ2-7; D may be TRBD1 or TRBD2 (6 bases each). Trimming stripped 7 bases from V and 9 bases from J, with 22 bases between. The CDR3 consists of 14 residues. CDR1 and CDR2 (germline): SGHTA, FQGNSA.